This entry lists 28 T cell receptor beta chains sequenced from one sample in a study of T cells in Graves' hyperthyroidism and ophthalmopathy (dated by TCRdb to 2018 to 2020). Library preparation was by multiplex PCR. This sample was sequenced with an Illumina HiSeq 2000. The TCR beta CDR3 regions were amplified from the RNA transcripts. The first round of RT-PCR for the TCR CDR3 was performed with the HTBI primer set and the Qiagen OneStep RT-PCR kit. The public reads were quality trimmed at Q25 with fastp and then assembled into clones with MiXCR by TCRdb, keeping productive beta chains. Every CDR3 protein is listed once, alongside the most common genes and DNA of its rows. This sample comprises 300,000 to 450,000 distinct CDR3 sequences, around 15% of them detected only once. The top ten clones comprise roughly a fifth of the sample. Sequencing was performed on blood. These receptors came from a woman aged 25 to 39 with Graves' ophthalmopathy.

The CDR3 loop reads CASSPGAGVEGYTF. CDR3 DNA sequence: TGTGCCAGCTCACCGGGGGCAGGGGTCGAGGGCTACACCTTC. The gene calls are TRBV18 and TRBJ1-2; a possible D gene is TRBD1 (6 bases). The CDR3 is 14 amino acids. The ends were cut back, 3 bases at V and 8 bases at J, with 16 bases in the middle. CDR1 and CDR2 from the germline V gene are KGHSH and LQKENI.

This clonotype was observed many times. The V gene is TRBV20-1, the J gene TRBJ2-5; 7 positions agree with TRBD2. Germline V gives CDR1 DFQATT, CDR2 SNEGSKA (reference sequence). J lost 3 bases, V lost 3 bases, and 10 bases had no gene match. The CDR3 is made up of 15 amino acids. As DNA, the CDR3 is TGCAGTGCTAGGCGCGCGGGGGTGCCAAAAGAGACCCAGTACTTC. It is translated as CSARRAGVPKETQYF.

This clonotype was seen at least ten times. The chain links TRBV30 to TRBJ2-3, with D hard to call. The CDR3 has 13 amino acids. V dropped 0 bases and J dropped 1 base, with 5 bases sitting between them. Germline V CDR1 and CDR2: GTSNPN, SVGIG (reference sequence). CDR3 in amino acids: CAWSVIGTDTQYF. The DNA of the CDR3 is TGTGCCTGGAGTGTAATAGGCACAGATACGCAGTATTTT.

This clonotype was counted many times. J is TRBJ1-2 and V is TRBV5-1; D is unclear. The germline V gene has CDR1 SGHRS and CDR2 YFSETQ. V lost 3 bases and J lost 3, with 9 bases in between. The CDR3 runs to 13 residues. In DNA form, the CDR3 reads TGCGCCAGCAGCTGGGGAATCGACTATGGCTACACCTTC. Its protein is CASSWGIDYGYTF.

This clonotype has more than one count but fewer than ten. The chain joins TRBV9 to TRBJ1-1; no definite D call. V lost 0 bases, J lost 0 bases, and 9 bases lay in between. The CDR3 is made up of 15 amino acids. Germline CDR1 is SGDLS and CDR2 is YYNGEE. CDR3 protein: CASSVGGNMNTEAFF. CDR3 DNA sequence: TGTGCCAGCAGCGTAGGTGGGAACATGAACACTGAAGCTTTCTTT.

The rearrangement links TRBV20-1 to TRBJ2-5, with 8 bases lining up with TRBD2. The CDR3 runs to 14 residues. Germline trimming cut 5 bases from V and 2 bases from J; bases unmatched to any gene: 7. Germline lookup yields CDR1 DFQATT and CDR2 SNEGSKA (reference sequence). Here the CDR3 reads CSAPGGGVQETQYF. The DNA of the CDR3 is TGCAGTGCTCCGGGGGGGGGCGTTCAAGAGACCCAGTACTTC.

The sample holds many counts of this clonotype. CDR3 sequence: CASSLESRTGEQYF. The CDR3 DNA is TGTGCCAGCAGCTTAGAATCCAGGACAGGGGAGCAGTACTTC. The chain employs TRBV7-8 and TRBJ2-7, with 8 bases fitting TRBD1. Trimming at V came to 1 base and at J to 7 bases, leaving 6 bases not matched to a gene. The CDR3 extends over 14 amino acids. CDR1 is SGHVS and CDR2 is FQNEAQ in the germline V gene. The entire variable domain, with the rest obtained from reference TRBV7-8 and TRBJ2-7, is as follows: GAGVSQSPRYKVAKRGQDVALRCDPISGHVSLFWYQQALGQGPEFLTYFQNEAQLDKSGLPSDRFFAERPEGSVSTLKIQRTQQEDSAVYLCASSLESRTGEQYFGPGTRLTVT.

This clonotype appeared many times. CDR3 in amino acids: CASSFRRNEQFF. For the CDR3, the DNA is TGTGCCAGCAGCTTTCGTCGCAATGAGCAGTTCTTC. The rearrangement uses TRBV11-2 and TRBJ2-1; the D is unclear. CDR3 length: 12 residues. Trimming pared 3 bases from V and 6 bases from J, leaving 6 bases between. Germline CDR1 reads SGHAT; CDR2 reads FQNNGV.

This clonotype was detected ten times or more. The J gene is TRBJ1-4, the V gene TRBV27; D is undetermined. This CDR3 is built from 16 residues. From germline, CDR1 is MNHEY and CDR2 SMNVEV (reference sequence). V lost 8 bases to trimming and J lost 0 bases, with 16 bases between them. CDR3 residues: CASVEGEPATNEKLFF. DNA of the CDR3: TGTGCCAGCGTGGAGGGCGAACCTGCAACTAATGAAAAACTGTTTTTT.

The chain is built from TRBV19 and TRBJ2-3; 7 nucleotides agree with TRBD1. The J segment lost 8 bases and the V segment lost 7 bases, leaving 6 bases of the junction unmatched. CDR3 length: 12 residues. Germline-derived CDR1 and CDR2 are LNHDA and SQIVND (reference sequence). The CDR3 bases are TGTGCCAGTAAATTTGCAGGGGGTACGCAGTATTTT. Translated, it gives CASKFAGGTQYF.

There are a few counts of this clonotype. The chain is built from TRBV15 and TRBJ1-5; tentatively, D is TRBD1 (5 bases). This CDR3 comprises 16 residues. The germline V gene has CDR1 LNHNV and CDR2 YYDKDF (reference sequence). Between the trimmed V and J ends, which lost 5 bases and 0 bases, there was a span of 14 bases. CDR3 in amino acids: CATSEGQGYSNQPQHF. DNA for the CDR3: TGTGCCACCAGCGAGGGGCAGGGTTATAGCAATCAGCCCCAGCATTTT.

For this clonotype: As the CDR3 is not closed by the conserved phenylalanine or tryptophan, this likely results from a read error. This chain connects TRBV30 to TRBJ2-1; weak D call: TRBD1 (6 bases). Germline-derived CDR1 and CDR2 are GTSNPN and SVGIG (reference sequence). The CDR3 has 12 residues. The V gene lost 3 bases and the J gene lost 7 bases, with 10 bases spanning the gap. CDR3 nucleotide sequence: TGTGCCTGGAGCCACAGGGTGAATGAGCAGTTCTCC. The encoded protein is CAWSHRVNEQFS.

This clonotype was seen ten or more times. The chain joins TRBV6-2 or TRBV6-3 to TRBJ2-2; D unclear. Germline V gives CDR1 MNHEY, CDR2 SVGEGT. V was shortened by 5 bases and J by 1 base, with 8 bases between the two germline ends. CDR3 size: 14 residues. The CDR3 loop reads CASSRGLNTGELFF. DNA of the CDR3: TGTGCCAGCAGTCGCGGATTGAACACCGGGGAGCTGTTTTTT.

This clonotype has ten or more counts. This chain joins TRBV3-1 and TRBJ2-1, with 9 bases fitting TRBD2. Germline V gene sequence: CDR1 LGHDT, CDR2 YNNKEL (reference sequence). V lost 0 bases, J lost 8 bases, and 8 bases stayed unmatched. This CDR3 has 16 residues. The CDR3 reads CASSQEVAGGPHEQFF. CDR3 bases: TGTGCCAGCAGCCAAGAAGTCGCGGGGGGGCCGCATGAGCAGTTCTTC.

The V gene is TRBV3-1, the J gene TRBJ2-7, with 11 nucleotides matching TRBD2. V was pared by 4 bases and J by 5 bases, with 7 bases of the junction left unmatched. This CDR3 spans 15 amino acids. CDR1 LGHDT and CDR2 YNNKEL come from the germline V gene (reference sequence). The CDR3 bases are TGTGCCAGCAGCCGAGTAGCGGGAGGGCCAAACGAGCAGTACTTC. Translated, it gives CASSRVAGGPNEQYF.

The chain carries TRBV11-3 and TRBJ2-2; D possibly corresponds to TRBD2 (5 bases). The CDR3 consists of 17 residues. Trimming left V 6 bases short and J 2 bases short, with 19 bases between. The germline V gene has CDR1 SGHNT and CDR2 YENEEA. The chain's CDR3 is CASSSRRTAPNTGELFF. CDR3 coding DNA: TGTGCCAGCAGTTCAAGGCGGACTGCCCCAAACACCGGGGAGCTGTTTTTT.

This clonotype was counted many times. The J gene is TRBJ1-1, the V gene TRBV5-6; TRBD1 matches 7 bases. Per germline, CDR1 SGHDT and CDR2 YYEEEE. CDR3 length: 15 residues. After removal of 0 bases from V and 5 bases from J, the junction contained 7 bases not matched to a gene. This CDR3 reads CASSLGQGLRTEAFF. The DNA of the CDR3 is TGTGCCAGCAGCTTGGGACAGGGCCTCCGGACTGAAGCTTTCTTT.

This sequence joins TRBV30 and TRBJ2-1; 8 nucleotides agree with TRBD1. The CDR3 runs to 14 residues. V lost 2 bases to trimming and J lost 5 bases; unmatched junction nucleotides: 5. The V gene's germline CDR1 is GTSNPN and CDR2 SVGIG (reference sequence). The CDR3 DNA reads TGTGCCTGGAGTCCCGGGACAGGCAACAATGAGCAGTTCTTC. It encodes CAWSPGTGNNEQFF.

This clonotype was observed at least ten times. The gene calls are TRBV7-8 and TRBJ1-1, with no clear D. Germline V gives CDR1 SGHVS, CDR2 FQNEAQ. V was trimmed by 2 bases and J by 5 bases, leaving 6 bases between them. CDR3 length equals 12 residues. CDR3 sequence reads: CASSLSRTEAFF. The CDR3 coding sequence is TGTGCCAGCAGCTTATCGCGGACTGAAGCTTTCTTT.

The J gene is TRBJ2-1, the V gene TRBV5-4, with 9 bases aligning to TRBD2. Germline V lookup: CDR1 SGHNT, CDR2 YYREEE (reference sequence). The length of the CDR3 is 13 residues. V shed 6 bases and J 8 bases; nucleotides not matched to a gene: 6. The CDR3 coding sequence is TGTGCCAGCACGAGCGGGGGGACCTATGAGCAGTTCTTC. Translating gives CASTSGGTYEQFF. Full variable domain (outside the CDR3, taken from reference TRBV5-4 and TRBJ2-1): ETGVTQSPTHLIKTRGQQVTLRCSSQSGHNTVSWYQQALGQGPQFIFQYYREEENGRGNFPPRFSGLQFPNYSSELNVNALELDDSALYLCASTSGGTYEQFFGPGTRLTVL.

This clonotype came up many times. The chain is built from TRBV28 and TRBJ2-7, with D hard to call. The CDR3 is 13 residues long. Germline CDR1 and CDR2: MDHEN and SYDVKM. Trimming took off 6 bases at V and 0 bases at J, with 9 bases between the two ends. DNA for the CDR3: TGTGCCAGCAGAAAGATGGTCTCCTACGAGCAGTACTTC. Encoded protein: CASRKMVSYEQYF.

The chain recombines TRBV6-1 with TRBJ2-3, with 10 positions matching TRBD1. Germline CDR1 MNHNS, CDR2 SASEGT. V lost 6 bases to trimming and J lost 1 base; unmatched junction nucleotides: 16. The CDR3 loop spans 19 amino acids. CDR3 region: CASRDGQGGSGSGTDTQYF. The DNA of the CDR3 is TGTGCCAGCAGGGACGGACAGGGGGGCTCGGGAAGTGGCACAGATACGCAGTATTTT.

A note on this clonotype: This clone may be a read error of a much larger clone one base away. The chain employs TRBV7-9 and TRBJ2-1; 8 bases fit TRBD2. The length of the CDR3 is 15 residues. V trimming: 5 bases; J trimming: 6 bases; junction bases outside the gene matches: 9. From germline, CDR1 is SEHNR and CDR2 FQNEAQ (reference sequence). This CDR3 is CASSPGLGVSNEQFF. In DNA, the CDR3 is TGTGCCAGCAGCCCGGGACTAGGGGTAAGCAATGAGCAGTTCTTC.

On this clonotype itself: One end of the junction does not line up with germline, which may come from a read error. The rearrangement uses TRBV19 and TRBJ2-2; no clear D gene. The CDR3 length is 15 residues. From germline, CDR1 is LNHDA and CDR2 SQIVND (reference sequence). The CDR3 nucleotides are TGCGCCAGTATCCCAGGCTGGGCGGACACCGGGGAGCTGTTTTTT. Translating it yields CASIPGWADTGELFF.

This clonotype showed up many times. V is TRBV28 and J is TRBJ2-5; D is possibly TRBD2 (6 bases). Germline lookup yields CDR1 MDHEN and CDR2 SYDVKM. The CDR3 runs 14 residues. V was trimmed by 8 bases and J by 0 bases, leaving 13 bases between them. This chain's CDR3 is CASRNRGYQETQYF. CDR3 DNA sequence: TGTGCCAGCCGCAATCGGGGGTACCAAGAGACCCAGTACTTC.

This clonotype occurred a few times. This rearrangement joins TRBV5-1 to TRBJ1-4, with 7 bases identical to TRBD1. This CDR3 region has 15 residues. Germline CDR1 and CDR2: SGHRS and YFSETQ. V lost 3 bases to trimming and J lost 3 bases; unmatched junction nucleotides: 5. CDR3 protein: CASSSTGEPNEKLFF. CDR3 nucleotides: TGCGCCAGCAGCTCAACAGGGGAGCCTAATGAAAAACTGTTTTTT.

This clonotype was counted ten times or more. The V call is TRBV27, the J call TRBJ2-3; 10 nucleotides line up with TRBD2. The length of the CDR3 is 14 residues. V lost 7 bases and J lost 4; bases outside the gene matches: 5. Looked up from germline, CDR1 is MNHEY and CDR2 is SMNVEV (reference sequence). CDR3 sequence: CASTPSGGADTQYF. In DNA form, the CDR3 reads TGTGCCAGCACCCCTAGCGGGGGCGCAGATACGCAGTATTTT.

About this clonotype: A read error may be the cause here, since a much bigger clone is one base away. This chain connects TRBV19 to TRBJ1-1; no reliable D call. The germline V gene encodes CDR1 LNHDA and CDR2 SQIVND (reference sequence). This CDR3 has 11 amino acids. DNA of the CDR3: TGTGCCAGTAGATGGGCGGCTGAAGCTCTCTTT. Its translation is CASRWAAEALF.